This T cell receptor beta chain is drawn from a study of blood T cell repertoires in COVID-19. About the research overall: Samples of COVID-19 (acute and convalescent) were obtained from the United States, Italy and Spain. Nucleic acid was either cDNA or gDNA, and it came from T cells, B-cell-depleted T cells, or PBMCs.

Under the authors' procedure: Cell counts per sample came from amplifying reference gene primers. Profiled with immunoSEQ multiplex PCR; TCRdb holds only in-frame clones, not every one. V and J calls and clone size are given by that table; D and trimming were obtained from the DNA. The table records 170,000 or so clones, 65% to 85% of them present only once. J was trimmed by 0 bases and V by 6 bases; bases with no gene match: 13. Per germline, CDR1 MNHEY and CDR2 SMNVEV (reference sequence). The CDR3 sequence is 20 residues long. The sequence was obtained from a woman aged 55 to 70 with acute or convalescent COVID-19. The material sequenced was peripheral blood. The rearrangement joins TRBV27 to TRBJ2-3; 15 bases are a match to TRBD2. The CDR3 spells CASSSLLSGTSGGSTDTQYF. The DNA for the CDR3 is TGTGCCAGCAGCAGTTTGCTATCCGGGACTAGCGGGGGGAGCACAGATACGCAGTATTTT.